The present entry profiles one T cell receptor beta chain with its context. The data originate from a study of PD-L1 blockade in urothelial cancer. Study-wide context: Blood drawn 3 weeks (second dose) and 6 weeks after treatment start was analyzed.

Germline assignment: CDR1 MDHEN and CDR2 SYDVKM. V trimming: 3 bases; J trimming: 6 bases; junction bases outside the gene matches: 4. The CDR3 spans 13 residues. Every PCR was spiked with synthetic TCR analog templates. Libraries were prepared by immunoSEQ multiplex PCR; TCRdb keeps only in-frame clonotypes and omits some of them. The sample has about 50,000 clones, around 79% seen once. Time point defined: pretreatment peripheral blood. Per patient, between 1 and 8 samples were collected at pretreatment and on-treatment time points. The specimen was PBMCs, collected around atezolizumab (anti-PD-L1) treatment. The chain joins TRBV28 to TRBJ1-2; 7 positions agree with TRBD1. The receptor's source is a man between 65 and 85 years old with urothelial cancer. Written as DNA, the CDR3 is TGTGCCAGCAGTTTCTCAGGGGGAGATGGCTACACCTTC. This translates into CASSFSGGDGYTF.